This record looks at one T cell receptor beta chain sequence and its context. This sample was taken from a study of T cell repertoires in cytomegalovirus infection. On the study more broadly: Matching HLA type and CMV infection were both indicated by public TCR beta signatures.

V was pared by 6 bases and J by 5 bases, with 14 bases between. The CDR3 covers 13 residues. Germline V gene data show CDR1 as MNHEY and CDR2 as SVGEGT. TCRdb processed the reads anew with MiXCR; each CDR3 protein has one entry. The data show under 800,000 distinct CDR3 sequences, with roughly 24% seen just once and roughly 8% held by the top ten. The sequencing input was CD8+ T cells from PBMCs. The chain uses TRBV6-2 or TRBV6-3 and TRBJ2-7, with a possible D match to TRBD2 (6 bases). The TCR was taken from a human donor in good health (CMV status not recorded). Some clones in this sample may be carry-over from other donors' samples. The CDR3 nucleotides read TGTGCCAGCAGCCTCGGCGGAGGGGACGAGCAGTACGTC. It yields the protein CASSLGGGDEQYV.